This T cell receptor (beta chain) was identified during a study of liver allograft versus peripheral blood T cells. Study overall: Repertoires of T cell receptors in transplanted livers were compared with recipients' peripheral blood repertoires.

Relative to its sample, this clonotype is medium-sized. CDR3 size: 14 residues. V lost 6 bases and J 7 bases, leaving 15 bases between the germline ends. One entry per CDR3 protein results from TCRdb running MiXCR on the reads. The data show some 1,800 distinct CDR3 sequences, more than 15% seen once. This chain connects TRBV12-3 or TRBV12-4 to TRBJ1-4; perhaps TRBD1 as D (5 bases). The clonotype comes from a human patient who had a liver transplant. Part of the T cells may come from the graft donor. CDR3 amino acids: CASSLRDGVEKLFF. CDR3 nucleotides: TGTGCCAGCAGCCTCCGGGACGGCGTTGAAAAACTGTTTTTT.